This T cell receptor beta chain stems from a study of blood T cell repertoires in COVID-19. Overall study: Sources were T cells, B-cell-depleted T cells, or PBMCs; the material itself was cDNA or gDNA.

V trimming: 6 bases; J trimming: 5 bases; junction bases outside the gene matches: 6. The CDR3 totals 13 residues. In the authors' methods: Amplification from reference gene primers served as the basis for estimated nucleated cell counts. Libraries were prepared by immunoSEQ multiplex PCR; TCRdb keeps only in-frame clonotypes and omits some of them. The V and J calls and clone size are taken from that table; D and trimming were inferred from the DNA. The profile shows about 42,000 clones, approximately 79% of them singletons. This rearrangement joins TRBV12-3 or TRBV12-4 to TRBJ1-2; 7 nucleotides line up with TRBD1. Sample: peripheral blood. This TCR was recovered from a human donor in a cohort sampled during active COVID-19. The CDR3 bases are TGTGCCAGCAGGTGGACAGGATCATATGGCTACACCTTC. Its translation: CASRWTGSYGYTF.